This T cell receptor beta chain was documented in a study of blood T cell repertoires in COVID-19. For the study at large: From the United States, Italy and Spain came samples of acute and convalescent COVID-19. Sample material is recorded as cDNA or gDNA derived from T cells, B-cell-depleted T cells, or PBMCs.

Using immunoSEQ multiplex PCR, the repertoire was profiled, and TCRdb retains in-frame clones only, with some absent. Of 300,000 to 400,000 clones in the sample, roughly 87% were seen once. V lost 7 bases and J 2 bases, leaving 9 bases between the germline ends. Germline CDR1 is MDHEN and CDR2 is SYDVKM. This CDR3 has 12 amino acids. The chain links TRBV28 to TRBJ2-7; unclear D gene. Sequenced material: peripheral blood. The clonotype originates from a man in his thirties or forties with COVID-19, enrolled during active disease. Here the CDR3 reads CASKSFPYEQYF. CDR3 in DNA: TGTGCCAGCAAGAGCTTCCCCTACGAGCAGTACTTC.